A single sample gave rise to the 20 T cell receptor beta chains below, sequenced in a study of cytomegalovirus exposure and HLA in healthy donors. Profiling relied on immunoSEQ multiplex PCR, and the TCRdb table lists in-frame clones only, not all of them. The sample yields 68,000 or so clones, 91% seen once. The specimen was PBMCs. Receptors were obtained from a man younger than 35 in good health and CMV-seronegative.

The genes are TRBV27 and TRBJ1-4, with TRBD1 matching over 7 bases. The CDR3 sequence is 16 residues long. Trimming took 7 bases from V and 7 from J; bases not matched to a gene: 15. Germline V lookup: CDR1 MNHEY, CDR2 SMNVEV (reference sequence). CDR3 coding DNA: TGTGCCAGCACGTCTTTAGGGGGCGGTGGTCCTGAAAAACTGTTTTTT. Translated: CASTSLGGGGPEKLFF.

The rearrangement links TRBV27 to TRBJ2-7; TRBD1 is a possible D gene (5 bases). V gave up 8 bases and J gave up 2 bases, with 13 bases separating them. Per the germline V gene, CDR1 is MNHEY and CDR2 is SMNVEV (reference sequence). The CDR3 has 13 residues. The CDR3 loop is CASRRVSAYEQYF. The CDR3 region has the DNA TGTGCCAGCCGCAGGGTATCGGCCTACGAGCAGTACTTC.

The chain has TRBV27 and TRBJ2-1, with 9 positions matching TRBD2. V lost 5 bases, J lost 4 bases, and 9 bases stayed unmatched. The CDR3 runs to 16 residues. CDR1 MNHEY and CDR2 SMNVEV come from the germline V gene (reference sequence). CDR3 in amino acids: CASSIPSGRWYNEQFF. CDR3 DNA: TGTGCCAGCAGTATACCGAGCGGGAGGTGGTACAATGAGCAGTTCTTC.

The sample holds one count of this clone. The CDR3 DNA reads TGTGCCAGCAGCACCACAGGGGTCCGGGGAGGCTACACCTTC. It is translated as CASSTTGVRGGYTF. The V and J genes are TRBV25-1 and TRBJ1-2; TRBD1 agrees at 7 bases. Germline trimming cut 6 bases from V and 8 bases from J; bases unmatched to any gene: 12. This CDR3 has 14 residues. Germline values: CDR1 MGHDK, CDR2 SYGVNS.

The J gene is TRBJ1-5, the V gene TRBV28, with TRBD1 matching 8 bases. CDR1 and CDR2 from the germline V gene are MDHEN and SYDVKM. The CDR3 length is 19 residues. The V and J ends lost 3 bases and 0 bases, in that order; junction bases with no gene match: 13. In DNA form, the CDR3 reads TGTGCCAGCAGTTTGCGTCCCGGGACAGGAGCCATTAGCAATCAGCCCCAGCATTTT. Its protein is CASSLRPGTGAISNQPQHF.

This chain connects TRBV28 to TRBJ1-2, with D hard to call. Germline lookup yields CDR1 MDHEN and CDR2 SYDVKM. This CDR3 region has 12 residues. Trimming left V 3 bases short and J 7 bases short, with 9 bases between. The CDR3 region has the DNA TGTGCCAGCAGTTTGCGGGTGATTGGCTACACCTTC. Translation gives CASSLRVIGYTF.

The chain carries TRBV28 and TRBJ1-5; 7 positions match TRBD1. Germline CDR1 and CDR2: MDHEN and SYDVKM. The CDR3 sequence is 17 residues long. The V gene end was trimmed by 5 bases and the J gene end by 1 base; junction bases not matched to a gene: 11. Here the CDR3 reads CASSTTGRSLSNQPQHF. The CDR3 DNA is TGTGCCAGCAGTACGACAGGGAGGTCGTTAAGCAATCAGCCCCAGCATTTT.

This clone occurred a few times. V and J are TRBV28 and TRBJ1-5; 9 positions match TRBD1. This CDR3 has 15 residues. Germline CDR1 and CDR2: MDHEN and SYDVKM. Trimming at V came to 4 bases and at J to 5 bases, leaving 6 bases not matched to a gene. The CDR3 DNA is TGTGCCAGCAGTTCAAACAGGGGGCAGGATCAGCCCCAGCATTTT. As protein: CASSSNRGQDQPQHF.

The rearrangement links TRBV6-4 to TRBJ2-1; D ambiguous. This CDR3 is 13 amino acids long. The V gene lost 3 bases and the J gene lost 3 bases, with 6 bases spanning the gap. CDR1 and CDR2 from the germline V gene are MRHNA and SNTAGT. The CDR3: CASSESVYNEQFF. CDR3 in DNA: TGTGCCAGCAGTGAATCGGTCTACAATGAGCAGTTCTTC.

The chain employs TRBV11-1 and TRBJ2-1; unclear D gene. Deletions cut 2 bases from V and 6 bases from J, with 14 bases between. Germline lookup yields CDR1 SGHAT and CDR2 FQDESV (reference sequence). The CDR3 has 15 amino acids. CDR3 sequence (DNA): TGTGCCAGCAGCTTATTGAGTAGTCCTTCCAATGAGCAGTTCTTC. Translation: CASSLLSSPSNEQFF.

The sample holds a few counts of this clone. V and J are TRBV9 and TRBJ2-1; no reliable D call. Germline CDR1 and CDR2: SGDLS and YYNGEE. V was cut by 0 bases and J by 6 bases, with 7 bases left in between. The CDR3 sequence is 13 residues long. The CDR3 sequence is CASSVAGTNEQFF. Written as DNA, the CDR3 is TGTGCCAGCAGCGTAGCAGGTACCAATGAGCAGTTCTTC.

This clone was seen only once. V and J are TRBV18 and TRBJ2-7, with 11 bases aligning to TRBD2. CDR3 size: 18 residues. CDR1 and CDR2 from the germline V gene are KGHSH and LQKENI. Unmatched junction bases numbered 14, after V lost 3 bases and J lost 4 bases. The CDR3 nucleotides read TGTGCCAGCTCACCGCCCACAGCGAGACTAGCGGGACCGTACGAGCAGTACTTC. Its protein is CASSPPTARLAGPYEQYF.

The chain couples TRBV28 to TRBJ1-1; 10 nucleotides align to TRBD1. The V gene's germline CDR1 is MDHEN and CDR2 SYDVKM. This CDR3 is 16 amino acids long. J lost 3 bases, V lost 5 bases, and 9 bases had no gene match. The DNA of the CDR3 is TGTGCCAGCAGTCCGACAACCGGGACAGGGGACACTGAAGCTTTCTTT. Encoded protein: CASSPTTGTGDTEAFF.

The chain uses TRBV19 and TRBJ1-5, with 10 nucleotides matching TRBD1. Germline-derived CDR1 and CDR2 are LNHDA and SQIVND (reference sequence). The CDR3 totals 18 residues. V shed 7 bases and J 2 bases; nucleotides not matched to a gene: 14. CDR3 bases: TGTGCCAGTACCCTAGGCGGGACAGGGGTAGGGGGCAATCAGCCCCAGCATTTT. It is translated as CASTLGGTGVGGNQPQHF.

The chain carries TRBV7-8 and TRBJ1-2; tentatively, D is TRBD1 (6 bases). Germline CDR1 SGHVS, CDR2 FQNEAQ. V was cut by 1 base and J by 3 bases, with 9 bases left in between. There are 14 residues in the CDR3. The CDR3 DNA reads TGTGCCAGCAGCTTAGATCAGGGGCACTATGGCTACACCTTC. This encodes CASSLDQGHYGYTF.

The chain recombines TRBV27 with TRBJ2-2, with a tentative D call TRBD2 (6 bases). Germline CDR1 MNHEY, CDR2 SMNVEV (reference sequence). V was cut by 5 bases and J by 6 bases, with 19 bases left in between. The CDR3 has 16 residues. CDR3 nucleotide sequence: TGTGCCAGCAGTACCCAACTAGCTTCTCTTCCCGGGGAGCTGTTTTTT. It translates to CASSTQLASLPGELFF.

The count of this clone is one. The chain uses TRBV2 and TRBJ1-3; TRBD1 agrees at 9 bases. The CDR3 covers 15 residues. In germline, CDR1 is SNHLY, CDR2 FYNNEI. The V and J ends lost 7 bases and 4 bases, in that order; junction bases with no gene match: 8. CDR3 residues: CASTRQGGIGNTIYF. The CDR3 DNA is TGTGCCAGCACCCGACAGGGGGGAATCGGAAACACCATATATTTT.

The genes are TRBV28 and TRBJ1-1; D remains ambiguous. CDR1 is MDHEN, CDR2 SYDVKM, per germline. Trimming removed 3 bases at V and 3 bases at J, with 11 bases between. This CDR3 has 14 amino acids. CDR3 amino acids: CASSFSSRDTEAFF. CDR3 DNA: TGTGCCAGCAGTTTTAGTTCGAGAGACACTGAAGCTTTCTTT.

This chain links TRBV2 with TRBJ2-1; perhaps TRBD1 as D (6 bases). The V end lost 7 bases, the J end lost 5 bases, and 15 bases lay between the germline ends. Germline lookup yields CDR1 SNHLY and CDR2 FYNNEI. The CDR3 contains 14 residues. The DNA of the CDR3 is TGTGCCAGCAATAACAGGGACACACACAATGAGCAGTTCTTC. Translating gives CASNNRDTHNEQFF.

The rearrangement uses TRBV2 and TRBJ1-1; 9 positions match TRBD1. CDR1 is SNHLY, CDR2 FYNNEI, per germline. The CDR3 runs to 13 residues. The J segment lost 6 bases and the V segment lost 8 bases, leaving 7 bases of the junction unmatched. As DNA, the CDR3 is TGTGCCAGCGATACGGGACAGGGTTCTGAAGCTTTCTTT. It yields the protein CASDTGQGSEAFF.